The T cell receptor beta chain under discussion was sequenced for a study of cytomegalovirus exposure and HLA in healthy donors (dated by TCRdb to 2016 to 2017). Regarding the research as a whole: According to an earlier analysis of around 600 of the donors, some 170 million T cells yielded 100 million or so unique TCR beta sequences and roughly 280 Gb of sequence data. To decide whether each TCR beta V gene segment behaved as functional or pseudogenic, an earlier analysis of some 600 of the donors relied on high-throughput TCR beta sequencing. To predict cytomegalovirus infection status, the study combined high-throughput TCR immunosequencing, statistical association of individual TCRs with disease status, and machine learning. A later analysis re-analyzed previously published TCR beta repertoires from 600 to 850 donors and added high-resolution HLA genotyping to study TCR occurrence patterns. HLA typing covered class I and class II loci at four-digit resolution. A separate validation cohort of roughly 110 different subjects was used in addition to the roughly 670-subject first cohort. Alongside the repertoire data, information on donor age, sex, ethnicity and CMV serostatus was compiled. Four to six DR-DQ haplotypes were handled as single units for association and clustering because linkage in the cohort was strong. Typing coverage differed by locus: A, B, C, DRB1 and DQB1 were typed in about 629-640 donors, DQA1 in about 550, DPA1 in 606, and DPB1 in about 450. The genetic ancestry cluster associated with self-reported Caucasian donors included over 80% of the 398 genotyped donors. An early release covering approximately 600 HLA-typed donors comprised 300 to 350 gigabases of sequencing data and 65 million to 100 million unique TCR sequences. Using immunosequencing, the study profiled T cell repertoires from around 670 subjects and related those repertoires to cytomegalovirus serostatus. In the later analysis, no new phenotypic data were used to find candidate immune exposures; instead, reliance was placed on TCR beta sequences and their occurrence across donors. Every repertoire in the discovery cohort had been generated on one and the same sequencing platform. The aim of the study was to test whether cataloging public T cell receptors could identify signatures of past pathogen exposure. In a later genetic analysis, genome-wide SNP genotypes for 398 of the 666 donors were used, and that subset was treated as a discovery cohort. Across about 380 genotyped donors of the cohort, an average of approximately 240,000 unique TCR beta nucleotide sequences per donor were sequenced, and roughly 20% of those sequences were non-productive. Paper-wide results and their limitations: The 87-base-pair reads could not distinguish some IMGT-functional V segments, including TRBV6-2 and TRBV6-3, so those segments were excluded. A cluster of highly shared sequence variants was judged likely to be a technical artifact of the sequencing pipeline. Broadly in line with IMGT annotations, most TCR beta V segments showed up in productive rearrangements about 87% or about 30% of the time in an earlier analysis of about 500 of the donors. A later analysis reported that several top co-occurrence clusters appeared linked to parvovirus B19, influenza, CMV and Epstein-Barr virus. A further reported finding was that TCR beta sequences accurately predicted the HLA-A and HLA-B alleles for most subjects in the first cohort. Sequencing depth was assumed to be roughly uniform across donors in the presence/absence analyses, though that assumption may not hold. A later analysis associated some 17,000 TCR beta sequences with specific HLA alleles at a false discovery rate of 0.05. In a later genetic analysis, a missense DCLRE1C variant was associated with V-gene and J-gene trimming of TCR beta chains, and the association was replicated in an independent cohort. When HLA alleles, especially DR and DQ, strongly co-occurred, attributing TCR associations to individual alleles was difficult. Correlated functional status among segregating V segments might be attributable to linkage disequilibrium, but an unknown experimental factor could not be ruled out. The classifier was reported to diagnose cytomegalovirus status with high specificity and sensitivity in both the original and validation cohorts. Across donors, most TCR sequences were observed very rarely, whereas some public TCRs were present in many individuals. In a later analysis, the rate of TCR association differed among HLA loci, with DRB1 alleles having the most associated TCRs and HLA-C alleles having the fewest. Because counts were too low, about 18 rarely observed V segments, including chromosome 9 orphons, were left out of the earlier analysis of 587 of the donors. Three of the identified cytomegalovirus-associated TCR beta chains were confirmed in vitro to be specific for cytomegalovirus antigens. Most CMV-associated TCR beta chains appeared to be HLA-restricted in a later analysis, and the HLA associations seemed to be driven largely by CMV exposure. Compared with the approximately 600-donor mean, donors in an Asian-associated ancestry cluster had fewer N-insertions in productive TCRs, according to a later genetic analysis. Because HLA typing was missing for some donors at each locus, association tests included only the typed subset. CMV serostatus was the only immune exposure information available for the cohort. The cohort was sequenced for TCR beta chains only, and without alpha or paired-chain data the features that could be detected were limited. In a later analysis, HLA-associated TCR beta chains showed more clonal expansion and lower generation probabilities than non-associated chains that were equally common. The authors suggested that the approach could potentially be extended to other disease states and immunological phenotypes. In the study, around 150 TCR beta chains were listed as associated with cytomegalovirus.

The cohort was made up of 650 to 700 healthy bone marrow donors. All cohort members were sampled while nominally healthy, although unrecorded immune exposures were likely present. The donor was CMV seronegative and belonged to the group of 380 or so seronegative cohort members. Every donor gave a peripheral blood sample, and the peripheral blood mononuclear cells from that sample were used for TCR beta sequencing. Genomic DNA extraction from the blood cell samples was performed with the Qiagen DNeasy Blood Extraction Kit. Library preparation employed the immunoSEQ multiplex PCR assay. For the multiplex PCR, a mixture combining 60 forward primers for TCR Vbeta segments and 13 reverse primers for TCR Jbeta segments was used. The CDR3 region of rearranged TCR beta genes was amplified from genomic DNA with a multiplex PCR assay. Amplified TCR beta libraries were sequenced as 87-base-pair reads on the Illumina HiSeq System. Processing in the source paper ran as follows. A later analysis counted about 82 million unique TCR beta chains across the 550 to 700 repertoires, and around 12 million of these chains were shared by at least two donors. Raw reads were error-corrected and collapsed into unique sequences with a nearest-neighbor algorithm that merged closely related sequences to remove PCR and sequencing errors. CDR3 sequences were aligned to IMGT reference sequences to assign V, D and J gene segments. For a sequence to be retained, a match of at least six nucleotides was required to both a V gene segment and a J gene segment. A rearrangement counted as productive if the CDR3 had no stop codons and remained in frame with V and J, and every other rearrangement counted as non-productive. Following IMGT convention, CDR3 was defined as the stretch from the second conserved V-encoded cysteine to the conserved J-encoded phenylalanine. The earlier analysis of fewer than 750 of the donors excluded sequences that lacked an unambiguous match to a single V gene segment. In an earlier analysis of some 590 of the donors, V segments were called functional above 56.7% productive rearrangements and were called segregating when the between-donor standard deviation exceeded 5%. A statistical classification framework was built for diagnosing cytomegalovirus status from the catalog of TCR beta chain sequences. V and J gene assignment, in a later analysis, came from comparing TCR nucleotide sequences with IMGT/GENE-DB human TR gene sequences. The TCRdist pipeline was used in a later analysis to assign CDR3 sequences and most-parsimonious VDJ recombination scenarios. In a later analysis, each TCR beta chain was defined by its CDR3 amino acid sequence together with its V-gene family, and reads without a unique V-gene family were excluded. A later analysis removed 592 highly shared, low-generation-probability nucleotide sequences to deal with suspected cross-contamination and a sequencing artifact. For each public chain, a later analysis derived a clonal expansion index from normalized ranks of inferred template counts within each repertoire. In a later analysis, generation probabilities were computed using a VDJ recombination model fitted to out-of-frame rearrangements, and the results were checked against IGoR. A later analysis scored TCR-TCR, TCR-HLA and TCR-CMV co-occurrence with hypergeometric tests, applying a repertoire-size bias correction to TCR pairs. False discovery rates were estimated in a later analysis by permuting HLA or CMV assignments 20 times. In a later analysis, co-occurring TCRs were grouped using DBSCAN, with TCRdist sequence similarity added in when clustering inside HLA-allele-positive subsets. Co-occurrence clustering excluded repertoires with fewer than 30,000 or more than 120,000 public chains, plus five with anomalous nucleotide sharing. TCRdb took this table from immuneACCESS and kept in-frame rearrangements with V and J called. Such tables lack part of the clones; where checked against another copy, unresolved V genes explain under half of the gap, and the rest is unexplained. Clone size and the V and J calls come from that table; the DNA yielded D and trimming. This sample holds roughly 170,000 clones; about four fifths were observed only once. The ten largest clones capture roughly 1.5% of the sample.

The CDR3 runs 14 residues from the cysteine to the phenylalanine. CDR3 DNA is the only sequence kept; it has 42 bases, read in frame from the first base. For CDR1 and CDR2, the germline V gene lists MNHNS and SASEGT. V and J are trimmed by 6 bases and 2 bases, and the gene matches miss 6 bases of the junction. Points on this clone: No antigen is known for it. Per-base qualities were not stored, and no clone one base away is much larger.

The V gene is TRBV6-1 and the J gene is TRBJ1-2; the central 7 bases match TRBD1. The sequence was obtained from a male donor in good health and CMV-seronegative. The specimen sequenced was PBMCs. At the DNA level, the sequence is TGTGCCAGCAGGACGGGACAGTCAAACTATGGCTACACCTTC. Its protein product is CASRTGQSNYGYTF.